The 14 T cell receptor beta chains presented below share a single source sample, sequenced in a study of blood T cells in healthy people across ages. A second PCR, run for about 7 to 11 cycles, used a sample-barcoded 5' primer plus a J-beta primer mix. MiXCR, run by TCRdb on the 5' RACE reads, gives a single entry per CDR3 protein. The sample shows roughly 1.4 million distinct CDR3 sequences, 59% of them seen only once. Sequenced input: blood. Every receptor here comes from a man aged 18-30 years in good health.

The V and J genes are TRBV15 and TRBJ2-3, with TRBD2 identical over 10 bases. CDR1 is LNHNV and CDR2 is YYDKDF in the germline V gene (reference sequence). The CDR3 sequence is 19 residues long. The V segment lost 0 bases and the J segment 1 base; nucleotides outside the gene matches: 10. CDR3 coding DNA: TGTGCCACCAGCAGAGATCGAGCGGGAGGGAGGTGGGGCACAGATACGCAGTATTTT. This codes for CATSRDRAGGRWGTDTQYF.

The chain links TRBV5-1 to TRBJ2-7, with no clear D. Germline V CDR1 and CDR2: SGHRS, YFSETQ. Deletions cut 1 base from V and 6 bases from J, with 8 bases between. The CDR3 loop spans 12 amino acids. The chain's CDR3 is CASSLWGIEQYF. The CDR3 nucleotides read TGCGCCAGCAGCTTGTGGGGAATCGAGCAGTACTTC.

This clonotype was found a few times. V gene TRBV7-9 combines with J gene TRBJ1-4; D is undetermined. Germline CDR1 reads SEHNR; CDR2 reads FQNEAQ (reference sequence). The CDR3 consists of 16 residues. Trimming pared 4 bases from V and 0 bases from J, leaving 12 bases between. CDR3 coding DNA: TGTGCCAGCAGCTCCTACCTAAGTTCAACTAATGAAAAACTGTTTTTT. Protein: CASSSYLSSTNEKLFF.

This chain joins TRBV6-6 and TRBJ1-5, with no clear D. The CDR3 is 15 amino acids. Germline-derived CDR1 and CDR2 are MNHNY and SVGAGI (reference sequence). V lost 2 bases and J 2 bases, leaving 10 bases between the germline ends. The CDR3 coding sequence is TGTGCCAGCAGTTACGAGGTCGCGGGCAATCAGCCCCAGCATTTT. Its protein product is CASSYEVAGNQPQHF.

A note on this clonotype: The junction does not match germline at one end; this may be a read error. The genes are TRBV7-2 and TRBJ2-3; 9 bases align to TRBD1. Germline V gives CDR1 SGHTA, CDR2 FQGNSA. This CDR3 has 16 amino acids. In DNA, the CDR3 is TGCGCCAGCAGCTTGGTTGGGACAGGGTTCACAAATACGCAGTATTTT. It codes for CASSLVGTGFTNTQYF.

This sequence joins TRBV7-2 and TRBJ1-4; D is perhaps TRBD1 (5 bases). The V gene's germline CDR1 is SGHTA and CDR2 FQGNSA. V was pared by 1 base and J by 5 bases, with 8 bases between. The CDR3 spans 14 residues. CDR3 bases: TGTGCCAGCAGCTTAGGGGGGAAGAATGAAAAACTGTTTTTT. Translation: CASSLGGKNEKLFF.

The chain has TRBV29-1 and TRBJ1-1, with TRBD1 identical over 7 bases. Germline CDR1 reads SQVTM; CDR2 reads ANQGSEA. V trimming: 1 base; J trimming: 6 bases; junction bases outside the gene matches: 5. The CDR3 has 13 residues. CDR3 sequence reads: CSVEVQGSAEAFF. For the CDR3, the DNA is TGCAGCGTTGAAGTACAGGGGTCCGCTGAAGCTTTCTTT.

The chain recombines TRBV5-1 with TRBJ1-1; no clear D. Trimming took 5 bases from V and 4 from J, leaving 21 bases between them. Per the germline V gene, CDR1 is SGHRS and CDR2 is YFSETQ. CDR3 size: 16 residues. CDR3 DNA sequence: TGCGCCAGCAGTCTCAAATGGGGAGAAGGGCCCACTGAAGCTTTCTTT. This sequence encodes CASSLKWGEGPTEAFF. Looking up the rest from reference TRBV5-1 and TRBJ1-1 gives the full variable domain: KAGVTQTPRYLIKTRGQQVTLSCSPISGHRSVSWYQQTPGQGLQFLFEYFSETQRNKGNFPGRFSGRQFSNSRSEMNVSTLELGDSALYLCASSLKWGEGPTEAFFGQGTRLTVV.

This chain connects TRBV7-9 to TRBJ2-7; possibly TRBD1 for D (5 bases). The CDR3 has 16 residues. Germline loops: CDR1 SEHNR, CDR2 FQNEAQ (reference sequence). V lost 7 bases and J 3 bases, leaving 22 bases between the germline ends. In nucleotides, the CDR3 is TGTGCCAGCATCCCCGCTGGCGTCTCAGGGCTCTACGAGCAGTACTTC. It encodes CASIPAGVSGLYEQYF.

The CDR3 here is CASSLEARGVAGDQETQYF. DNA for the CDR3: TGTGCCAGCAGTTTAGAGGCTCGAGGGGTAGCGGGGGACCAAGAGACCCAGTACTTC. The gene calls are TRBV27 and TRBJ2-5; 9 bases fit TRBD2. Germline V gene sequence: CDR1 MNHEY, CDR2 SMNVEV (reference sequence). V gave up 2 bases and J gave up 0 bases; unmatched junction bases: 13. The CDR3 spans 19 residues.

The sample holds one count of this clonotype. J is TRBJ2-5 and V is TRBV7-6, with D tentatively TRBD1 or TRBD2 (6 bases each). V dropped 5 bases and J dropped 12 bases, with 16 bases sitting between them. CDR1 is SGHVS, CDR2 FNYEAQ, per germline. The CDR3 has 12 residues. The CDR3: CASSPRRGVKYF. The CDR3 DNA follows: TGTGCCAGCAGCCCGAGGAGGGGGGTCAAGTACTTC.

V gene TRBV6-5 combines with J gene TRBJ1-4; no clear D gene. The CDR3 sequence is 15 residues long. The V end lost 5 bases, the J end lost 5 bases, and 15 bases lay between the germline ends. Germline V gives CDR1 MNHEY, CDR2 SVGAGI. CDR3 sequence (DNA): TGTGCCAGCAGTCCCCTGACGGCGCCGAATGAAAAACTGTTTTTT. This encodes CASSPLTAPNEKLFF.

The chain combines TRBV12-3 or TRBV12-4 with TRBJ2-5; TRBD1 might be the D (6 bases). The CDR3 runs 14 residues. Trimming removed 3 bases from V and 7 bases from J, with 15 bases in between. CDR3 nucleotides: TGTGCCAGCAGTTTTACAGGGCCTGGGGGGACCCAGTACTTC. Translating gives CASSFTGPGGTQYF.

The chain employs TRBV3-1 and TRBJ2-2, with TRBD2 matching 11 bases. CDR1 and CDR2 from the germline V gene are LGHDT and YNNKEL (reference sequence). The CDR3 is made up of 17 amino acids. Trimming took 1 base from V and 5 from J; bases not matched to a gene: 6. The CDR3 here is CASSQGLAGYGTGELFF. The CDR3 coding sequence is TGTGCCAGCAGCCAAGGACTAGCGGGATACGGAACCGGGGAGCTGTTTTTT. The variable domain in full, with the rest retrieved from reference TRBV3-1 and TRBJ2-2, is DTAVSQTPKYLVTQMGNDKSIKCEQNLGHDTMYWYKQDSKKFLKIMFSYNNKELIINETVPNRFSPKSPDKAHLNLHINSLELGDSAVYFCASSQGLAGYGTGELFFGEGSRLTVL.